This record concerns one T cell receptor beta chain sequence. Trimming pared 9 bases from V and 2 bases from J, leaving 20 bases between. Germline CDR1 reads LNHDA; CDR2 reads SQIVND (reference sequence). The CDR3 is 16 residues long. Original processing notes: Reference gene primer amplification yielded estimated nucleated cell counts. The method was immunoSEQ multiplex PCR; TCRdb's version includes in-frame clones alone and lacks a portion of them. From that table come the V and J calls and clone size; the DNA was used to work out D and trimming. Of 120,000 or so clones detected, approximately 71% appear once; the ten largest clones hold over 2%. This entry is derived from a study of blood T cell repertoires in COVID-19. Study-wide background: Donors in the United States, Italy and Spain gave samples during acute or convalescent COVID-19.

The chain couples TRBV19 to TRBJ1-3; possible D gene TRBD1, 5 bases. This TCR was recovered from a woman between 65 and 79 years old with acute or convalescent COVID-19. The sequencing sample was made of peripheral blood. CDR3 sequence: CASKGSRQGTGNTIYF. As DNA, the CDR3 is TGTGCCAGCAAGGGGTCCAGGCAGGGCACTGGAAACACCATATATTTT.